The 8 T cell receptor beta chains listed next were all sequenced from one sample in a study of CD8 T cells in Susac syndrome. Reverse transcription of 0.5 to 1 ug RNA was performed with random hexamers. TCRdb recomputed calls from the immunoSEQ multiplex PCR reads with MiXCR, one row per CDR3 protein. The data show roughly 200,000 distinct CDR3 sequences, 90% to 95% seen once. Sequenced material: CD4+ T cells from PBMCs. These receptors were taken from a human donor with Susac syndrome.

This clonotype was picked up a small number of times. CDR3 region: CASSVNQGSEKLFF. The CDR3 bases are TGTGCCAGCAGTGTCAATCAGGGGAGTGAAAAACTGTTTTTT. The genes are TRBV6-1 and TRBJ1-4; TRBD1 is a possible D gene (6 bases). Germline CDR1 MNHNS, CDR2 SASEGT. The CDR3 length is 14 residues. V was trimmed by 4 bases and J by 7 bases, leaving 13 bases between them.

CDR3 nucleotide sequence: TGTGCCAGCAGCCAGACTTTGAACACTGAAGCTTTCTTT. Translation: CASSQTLNTEAFF. The chain joins TRBV7-3 to TRBJ1-1; D unresolved. The length of the CDR3 is 13 residues. The V end lost 5 bases, the J end lost 0 bases, and 7 bases lay between the germline ends. CDR1 and CDR2 from the germline V gene are SGHTA and FQGTGA.

The V gene is TRBV4-2, the J gene TRBJ2-1, with no clear D. Trimming took off 3 bases at V and 0 bases at J, with 6 bases between the two ends. The CDR3 consists of 14 residues. CDR1 is LGHNA, CDR2 YNFKEQ, per germline. CDR3 region: CASSHSSSYNEQFF. The CDR3 DNA reads TGTGCCAGCAGCCACTCAAGCTCCTACAATGAGCAGTTCTTC.

This clonotype was recorded only once. This chain joins TRBV29-1 and TRBJ2-5; possibly TRBD2 for D (6 bases). Trimming pared 7 bases from V and 5 bases from J, leaving 14 bases between. This CDR3 comprises 12 residues. Germline CDR1 is SQVTM and CDR2 is ANQGSEA. The CDR3 reads CSAYGGSETQYF. The CDR3 DNA follows: TGCAGCGCCTATGGAGGGTCCGAGACCCAGTACTTC.

This clonotype is a singleton in its sample. The chain recombines TRBV7-2 with TRBJ2-4; D not certain. The CDR3 has 15 amino acids. V was cut by 3 bases and J by 0 bases, with 9 bases left in between. The germline V gene has CDR1 SGHTA and CDR2 FQGNSA. The CDR3 bases are TGTGCCAGCAGCTTGGATCTCTTAGCCAAAAACATTCAGTACTTC. Amino acids: CASSLDLLAKNIQYF.

The CDR3 nucleotides read TGTGCCAGCAGCTTGGTTCCGGGAAGGACTGAAGCTTTCTTT. Its protein is CASSLVPGRTEAFF. The chain couples TRBV5-6 to TRBJ1-1; D gene uncertain. The germline V and J ends were trimmed by 0 bases and 5 bases, with 11 bases remaining between them. Germline values: CDR1 SGHDT, CDR2 YYEEEE. The CDR3 extends over 14 amino acids.

This clonotype was recorded a few times. The J gene is TRBJ2-7, the V gene TRBV5-1; 10 positions match TRBD1. Trimming at V came to 5 bases and at J to 5 bases, leaving 7 bases not matched to a gene. This CDR3 has 14 amino acids. Germline values: CDR1 SGHRS, CDR2 YFSETQ. The CDR3: CASREGTGAHEQYF. For the CDR3, the DNA is TGCGCCAGCAGAGAAGGGACAGGGGCCCACGAGCAGTACTTC.

This rearrangement joins TRBV19 to TRBJ2-7; TRBD2 agrees at 12 bases. Looked up from germline, CDR1 is LNHDA and CDR2 is SQIVND (reference sequence). CDR3 length: 15 residues. V dropped 5 bases and J dropped 0; count of bases not matched to a gene: 2. CDR3 bases: TGTGCCAGTAGTTCGACTAGCGGGAGCTCCTACGAGCAGTACTTC. This gives the protein CASSSTSGSSYEQYF.